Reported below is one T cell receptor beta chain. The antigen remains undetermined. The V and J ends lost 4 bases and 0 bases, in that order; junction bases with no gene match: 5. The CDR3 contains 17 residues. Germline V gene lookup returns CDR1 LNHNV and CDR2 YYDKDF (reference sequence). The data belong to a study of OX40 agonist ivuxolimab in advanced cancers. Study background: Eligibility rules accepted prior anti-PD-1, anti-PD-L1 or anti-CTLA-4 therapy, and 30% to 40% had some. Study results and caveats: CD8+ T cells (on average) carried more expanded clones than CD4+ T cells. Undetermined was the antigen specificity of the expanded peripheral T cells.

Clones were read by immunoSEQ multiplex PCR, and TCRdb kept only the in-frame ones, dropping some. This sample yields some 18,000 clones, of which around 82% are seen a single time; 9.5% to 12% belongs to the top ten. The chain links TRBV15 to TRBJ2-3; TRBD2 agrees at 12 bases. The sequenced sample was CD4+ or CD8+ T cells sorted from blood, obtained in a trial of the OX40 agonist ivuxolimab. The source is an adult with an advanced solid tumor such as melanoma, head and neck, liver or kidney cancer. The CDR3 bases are TGTGCCACCAGCATTCGCACTAGCGGGAGGAGCACAGATACGCAGTATTTT. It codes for CATSIRTSGRSTDTQYF.